These T cell receptor beta chains were read from a single sample in a study of blood T cell repertoires in COVID-19. TCRdb's copy holds only in-frame clones and misses some; the assay was immunoSEQ multiplex PCR. The sample consists of 200,000 to 250,000 clones, about 80% of them appearing once. The sample comprised PBMCs or T cells enriched from blood (not recorded which). The receptor set was obtained from a woman aged 40 to 49 with acute COVID-19. Each CDR3 is given without its conserved first and last residue. Fields, in order: V gene, J gene, CDR3 protein.

V: TRBV18
J: TRBJ2-4
CDR3: ASSPYTLLTVGSPKNIQY

V: TRBV6-1
J: TRBJ1-5
CDR3: ASSEVEGGGPQH

V: TRBV3-1/TRBV3-2
J: TRBJ1-6
CDR3: ASSQTGQGENSPLH

V: TRBV2
J: TRBJ2-7
CDR3: ASARGQDYEQY

V: TRBV3-1/TRBV3-2
J: TRBJ2-1
CDR3: ASSPWTSGDNEQF

V: TRBV14
J: TRBJ2-7
CDR3: ASSQGQFPYEQY

V: TRBV5-1
J: TRBJ1-1
CDR3: ASGQGNTEAF

V: TRBV24-1
J: TRBJ2-3
CDR3: ATSVHGLAGGPDTQY

V: TRBV4-3
J: TRBJ2-2
CDR3: ASSQQAGGPYELF

V: TRBV7-2
J: TRBJ1-2
CDR3: ASSLYPKGNYGYT

V: TRBV24-1
J: TRBJ1-2
CDR3: ATSDTTVRYGYT

V: TRBV6-5
J: TRBJ2-3
CDR3: ASSTRADTQY

V: TRBV7-2
J: TRBJ1-2
CDR3: ASSLNRGQDGYT

V: TRBV4-2
J: TRBJ1-2
CDR3: ASSQGPNRDRGWNGYT

V: TRBV19
J: TRBJ2-2
CDR3: ASKPGTGNTGELF

V: TRBV3-1/TRBV3-2
J: TRBJ1-4
CDR3: ASSQKGRNEKLF

V: TRBV24-1
J: TRBJ1-1
CDR3: ATRRQGGTEAF

V: TRBV28
J: TRBJ1-2
CDR3: ASSSSDRGSNYGYT

V: TRBV4-3
J: TRBJ2-1
CDR3: ASSQDLAGGRGEQF

V: TRBV5-1
J: TRBJ1-4
CDR3: ASSLYQGGEKLF

V: TRBV7-6
J: TRBJ2-3
CDR3: ASSLSGSTDTQY

V: TRBV9
J: TRBJ2-5
CDR3: ASSVVAGVGTETQY

V: TRBV7-9
J: TRBJ1-2
CDR3: ASSLGGNYGYT

V: TRBV4-2
J: TRBJ2-7
CDR3: ASSQEGGSEQY

V: TRBV11-2
J: TRBJ2-7
CDR3: ASSLAPSGTSGSYEQY

V: TRBV7-9
J: TRBJ2-2
CDR3: ASSLGQGEPGELF

V: TRBV18
J: TRBJ2-7
CDR3: ASSPGTSGSGEQY

V: TRBV27
J: TRBJ1-4
CDR3: ASSLWAGNEKLF

V: TRBV3-1/TRBV3-2
J: TRBJ1-6
CDR3: ASSQGAPYNSPLH

V: TRBV9
J: TRBJ1-6
CDR3: ASSPRAQGYDNSPLH

V: TRBV21-1
J: TRBJ1-1
CDR3: ASSKVPDRGLTEAF

V: TRBV11-2
J: TRBJ1-3
CDR3: ASSFERARSGNTIY

V: TRBV6-5
J: TRBJ2-1
CDR3: ASSLTSGSNEQF

V: TRBV6-5
J: TRBJ2-7
CDR3: ASSTTGHGEQY

V: TRBV12-3/TRBV12-4
J: TRBJ1-5
CDR3: ASSFQGQQPQH

V: TRBV7-3
J: TRBJ2-2
CDR3: ASSFSGSRTGELF

V: TRBV6-5
J: TRBJ1-1
CDR3: ASIDSAGTEAF